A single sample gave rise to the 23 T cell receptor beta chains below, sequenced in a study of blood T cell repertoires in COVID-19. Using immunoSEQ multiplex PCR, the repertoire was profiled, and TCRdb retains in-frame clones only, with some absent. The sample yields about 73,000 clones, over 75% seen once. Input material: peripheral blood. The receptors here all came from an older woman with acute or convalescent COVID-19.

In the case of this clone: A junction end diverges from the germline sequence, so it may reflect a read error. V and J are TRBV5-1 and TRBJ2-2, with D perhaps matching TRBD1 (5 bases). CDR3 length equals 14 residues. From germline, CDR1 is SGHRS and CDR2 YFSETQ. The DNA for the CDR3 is TGCGCCAGCAGCTTGGCAGGGAACGCCGGGGAGCTGTTTTTT. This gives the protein CASSLAGNAGELFF.

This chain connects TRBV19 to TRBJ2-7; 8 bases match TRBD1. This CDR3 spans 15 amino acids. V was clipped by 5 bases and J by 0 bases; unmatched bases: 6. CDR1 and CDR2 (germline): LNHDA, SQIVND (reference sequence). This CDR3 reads CASSRDRISSYEQYF. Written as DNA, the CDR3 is TGTGCCAGTAGTCGGGACAGGATCAGCTCCTACGAGCAGTACTTC.

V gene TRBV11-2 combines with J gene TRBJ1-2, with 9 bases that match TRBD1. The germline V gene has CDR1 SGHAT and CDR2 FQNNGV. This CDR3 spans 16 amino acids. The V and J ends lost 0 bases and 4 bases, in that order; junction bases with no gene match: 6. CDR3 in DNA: TGTGCCAGCAGCTTAGATGCCGGGACAGGGCCCTATGGCTACACCTTC. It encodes CASSLDAGTGPYGYTF. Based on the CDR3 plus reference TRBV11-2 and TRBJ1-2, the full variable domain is EAGVAQSPRYKIIEKRQSVAFWCNPISGHATLYWYQQILGQGPKLLIQFQNNGVVDDSQLPKDRFSAERLKGVDSTLKIQPAKLEDSAVYLCASSLDAGTGPYGYTFGSGTRLTVV.

The DNA of the CDR3 is TGTGCCAGCAGGCCCGGGGGGTCGTCTGGAAACACCATATATTTT. Its protein product is CASRPGGSSGNTIYF. This chain links TRBV2 with TRBJ1-3, with D possibly TRBD1 on 5 matching bases. This CDR3 is 15 amino acids long. Germline CDR1 is SNHLY and CDR2 is FYNNEI. Trimming shortened V by 6 bases and J by 1 base, and 13 bases separated the two germline ends.

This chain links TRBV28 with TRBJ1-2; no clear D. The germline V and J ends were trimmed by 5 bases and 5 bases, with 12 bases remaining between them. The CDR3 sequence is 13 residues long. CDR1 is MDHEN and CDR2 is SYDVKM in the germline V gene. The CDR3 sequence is CASSPRVRYGYTF. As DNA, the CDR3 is TGTGCCAGCAGTCCCCGAGTGAGATATGGCTACACCTTC.

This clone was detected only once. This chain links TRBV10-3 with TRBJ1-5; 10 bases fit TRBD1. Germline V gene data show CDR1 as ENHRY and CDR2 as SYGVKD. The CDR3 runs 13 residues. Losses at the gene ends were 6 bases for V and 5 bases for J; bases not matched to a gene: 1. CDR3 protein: CAISGTGDQPQHF. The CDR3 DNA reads TGTGCCATCAGCGGGACAGGGGATCAGCCCCAGCATTTT.

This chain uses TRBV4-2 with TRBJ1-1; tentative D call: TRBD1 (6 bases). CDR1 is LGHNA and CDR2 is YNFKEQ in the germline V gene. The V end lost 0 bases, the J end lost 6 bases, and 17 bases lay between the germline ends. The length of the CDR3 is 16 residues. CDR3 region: CASSQDRGIGHAEAFF. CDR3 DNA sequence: TGTGCCAGCAGCCAAGACAGGGGTATTGGTCACGCTGAAGCTTTCTTT.

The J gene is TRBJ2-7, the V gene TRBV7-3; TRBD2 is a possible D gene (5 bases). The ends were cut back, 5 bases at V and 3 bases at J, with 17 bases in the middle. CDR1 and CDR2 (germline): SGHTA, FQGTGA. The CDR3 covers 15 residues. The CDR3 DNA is TGTGCCAGCAGCCCCCATAGCGCTAACCTCTACGAGCAGTACTTC. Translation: CASSPHSANLYEQYF.

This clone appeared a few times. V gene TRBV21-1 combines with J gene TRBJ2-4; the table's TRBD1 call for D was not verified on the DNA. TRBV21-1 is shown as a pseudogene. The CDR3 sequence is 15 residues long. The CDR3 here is CASFGRRAGGNIQYF. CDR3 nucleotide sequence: TGTGCCAGCTTCGGTCGGCGCGCAGGGGGGAACATTCAGTACTTC.

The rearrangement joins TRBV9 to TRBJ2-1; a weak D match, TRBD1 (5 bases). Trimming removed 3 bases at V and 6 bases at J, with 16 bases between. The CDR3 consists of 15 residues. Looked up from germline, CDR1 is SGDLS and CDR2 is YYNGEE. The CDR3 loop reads CASSAQVAAFNEQFF. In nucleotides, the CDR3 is TGTGCCAGCAGCGCACAGGTCGCGGCGTTCAATGAGCAGTTCTTC.

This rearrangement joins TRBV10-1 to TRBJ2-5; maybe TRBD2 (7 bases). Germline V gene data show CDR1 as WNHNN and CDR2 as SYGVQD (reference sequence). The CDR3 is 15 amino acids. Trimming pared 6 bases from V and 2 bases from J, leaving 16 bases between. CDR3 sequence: CASRGGDRTQETQYF. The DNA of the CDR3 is TGCGCCAGCAGAGGGGGGGACCGGACTCAAGAGACCCAGTACTTC.

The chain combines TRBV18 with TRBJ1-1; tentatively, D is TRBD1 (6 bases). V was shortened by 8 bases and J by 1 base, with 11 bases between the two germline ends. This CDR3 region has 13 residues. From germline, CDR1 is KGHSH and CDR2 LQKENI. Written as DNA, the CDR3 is TGTGCCAGCAAAGAGGGACAGAACACTGAAGCTTTCTTT. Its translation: CASKEGQNTEAFF.

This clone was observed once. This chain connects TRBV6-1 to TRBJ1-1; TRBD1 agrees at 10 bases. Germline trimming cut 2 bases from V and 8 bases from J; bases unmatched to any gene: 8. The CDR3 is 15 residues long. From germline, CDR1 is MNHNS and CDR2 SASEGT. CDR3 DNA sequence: TGTGCCAGCAGTGAAAGACAGGGGGCCGACGCCGAAGCTTTCTTT. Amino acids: CASSERQGADAEAFF.

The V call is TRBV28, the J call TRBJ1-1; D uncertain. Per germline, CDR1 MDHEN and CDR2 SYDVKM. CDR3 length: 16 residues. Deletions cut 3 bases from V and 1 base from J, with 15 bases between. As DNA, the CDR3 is TGTGCCAGCAGTTTTGGTGTCCGACTGGCGAACACTGAAGCTTTCTTT. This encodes CASSFGVRLANTEAFF.

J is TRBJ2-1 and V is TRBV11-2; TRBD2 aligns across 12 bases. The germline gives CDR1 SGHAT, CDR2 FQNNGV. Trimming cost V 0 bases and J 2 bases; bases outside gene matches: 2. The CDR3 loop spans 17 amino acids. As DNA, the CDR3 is TGTGCCAGCAGCTTAGAGGCTAGCGGGGGGGCCTACAATGAGCAGTTCTTC. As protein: CASSLEASGGAYNEQFF.

The CDR3 nucleotides read TGCGCCAGCAGCCAGAACCGGACAGGAAGAACCTATGGCTACACCTTC. This translates into CASSQNRTGRTYGYTF. The V and J genes are TRBV4-1 and TRBJ1-2; 7 nucleotides agree with TRBD1. After removal of 3 bases from V and 4 bases from J, the junction contained 11 bases not matched to a gene. From germline, CDR1 is MGHRA and CDR2 YSYEKL. The CDR3 is 16 residues long.

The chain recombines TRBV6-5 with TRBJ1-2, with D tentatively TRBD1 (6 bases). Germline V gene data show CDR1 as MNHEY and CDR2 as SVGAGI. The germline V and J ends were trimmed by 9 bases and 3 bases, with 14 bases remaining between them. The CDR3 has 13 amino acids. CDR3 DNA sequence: TGTGCCAGGACAGGTCGACGGGACTATGGCTACACCTTC. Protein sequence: CARTGRRDYGYTF.

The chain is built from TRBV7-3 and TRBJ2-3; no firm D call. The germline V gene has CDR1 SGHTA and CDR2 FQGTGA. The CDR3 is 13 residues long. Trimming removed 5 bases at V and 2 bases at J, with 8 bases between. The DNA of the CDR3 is TGTGCCAGCAGCCCGACTTACACAGATACGCAGTATTTT. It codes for CASSPTYTDTQYF.

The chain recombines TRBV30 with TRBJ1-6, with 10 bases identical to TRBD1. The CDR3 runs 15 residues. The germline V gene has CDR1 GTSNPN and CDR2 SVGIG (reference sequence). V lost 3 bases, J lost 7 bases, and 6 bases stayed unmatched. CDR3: CAWSPTTGGNSPLHF. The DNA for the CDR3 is TGTGCCTGGAGCCCTACGACAGGGGGCAATTCACCCCTCCACTTT.

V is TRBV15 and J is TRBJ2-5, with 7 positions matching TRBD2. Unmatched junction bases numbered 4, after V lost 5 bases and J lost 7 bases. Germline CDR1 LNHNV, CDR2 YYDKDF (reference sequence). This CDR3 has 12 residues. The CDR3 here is CATSYGGGTQYF. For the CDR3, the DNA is TGTGCCACCAGCTATGGGGGGGGGACCCAGTACTTC. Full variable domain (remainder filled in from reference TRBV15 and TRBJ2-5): DAMVIQNPRYQVTQFGKPVTLSCSQTLNHNVMYWYQQKSSQAPKLLFHYYDKDFNNEADTPDNFQSRRPNTSFCFLDIRSPGLGDTAMYLCATSYGGGTQYFGPGTRLLVL.

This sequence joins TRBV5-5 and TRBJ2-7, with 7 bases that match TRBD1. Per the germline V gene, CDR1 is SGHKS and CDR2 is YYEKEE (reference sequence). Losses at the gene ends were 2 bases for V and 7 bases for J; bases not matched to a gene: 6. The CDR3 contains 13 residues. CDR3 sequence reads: CASSFGTGVEQYF. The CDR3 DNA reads TGTGCCAGCAGCTTTGGTACAGGGGTTGAGCAGTACTTC.

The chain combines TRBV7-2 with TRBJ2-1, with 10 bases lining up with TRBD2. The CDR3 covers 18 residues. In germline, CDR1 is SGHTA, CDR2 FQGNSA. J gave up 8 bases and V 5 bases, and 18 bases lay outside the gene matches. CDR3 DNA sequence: TGTGCCAGCAGCAACACCCGAGCGAGTAGCGGGGGGTTCTATGAGCAGTTCTTC. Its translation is CASSNTRASSGGFYEQFF.

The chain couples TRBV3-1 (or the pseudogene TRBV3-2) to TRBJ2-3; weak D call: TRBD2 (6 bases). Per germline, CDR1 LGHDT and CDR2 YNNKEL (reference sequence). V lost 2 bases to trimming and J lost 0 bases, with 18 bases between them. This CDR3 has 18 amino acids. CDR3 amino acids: CASSQLLGTGPSTDTQYF. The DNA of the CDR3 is TGTGCCAGCAGCCAACTATTGGGGACTGGCCCAAGCACAGATACGCAGTATTTT.